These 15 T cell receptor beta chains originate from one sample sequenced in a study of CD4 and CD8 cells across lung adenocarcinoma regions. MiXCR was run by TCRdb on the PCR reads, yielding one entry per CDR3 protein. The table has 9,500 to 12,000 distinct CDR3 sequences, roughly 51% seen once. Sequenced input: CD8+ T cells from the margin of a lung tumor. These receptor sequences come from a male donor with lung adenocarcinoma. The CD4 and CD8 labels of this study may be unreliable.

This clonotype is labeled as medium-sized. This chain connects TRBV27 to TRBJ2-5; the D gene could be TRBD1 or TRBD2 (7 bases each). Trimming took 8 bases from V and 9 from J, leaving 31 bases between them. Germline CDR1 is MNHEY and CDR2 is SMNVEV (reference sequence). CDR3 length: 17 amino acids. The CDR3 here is CASPISHRDSCREAQYF. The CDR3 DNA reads TGTGCCAGCCCCATTTCTCACCGGGACAGTTGCCGGGAGGCCCAGTACTTC.

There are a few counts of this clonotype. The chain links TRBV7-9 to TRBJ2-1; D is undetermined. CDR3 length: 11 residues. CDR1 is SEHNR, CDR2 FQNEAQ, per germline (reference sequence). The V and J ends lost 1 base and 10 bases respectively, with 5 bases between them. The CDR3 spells CASSLGREQFF. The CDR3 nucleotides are TGTGCCAGCAGCTTAGGGCGGGAGCAGTTCTTC.

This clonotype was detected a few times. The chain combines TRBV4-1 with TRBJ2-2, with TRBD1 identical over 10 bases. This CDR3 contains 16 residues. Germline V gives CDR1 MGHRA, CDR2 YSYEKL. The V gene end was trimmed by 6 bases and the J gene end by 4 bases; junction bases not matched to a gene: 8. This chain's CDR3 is CASSTTGGFGTGELFF. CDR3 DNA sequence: TGCGCCAGCAGTACGACAGGGGGCTTCGGCACCGGGGAGCTGTTTTTT.

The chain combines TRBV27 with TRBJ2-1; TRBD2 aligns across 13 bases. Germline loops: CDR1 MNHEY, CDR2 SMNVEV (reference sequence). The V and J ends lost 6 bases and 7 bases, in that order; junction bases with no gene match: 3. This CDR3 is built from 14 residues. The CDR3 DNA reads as TGTGCCAGCAGCGGACTAGCGGGGGCAAATGAGCAGTTCTTC. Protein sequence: CASSGLAGANEQFF.

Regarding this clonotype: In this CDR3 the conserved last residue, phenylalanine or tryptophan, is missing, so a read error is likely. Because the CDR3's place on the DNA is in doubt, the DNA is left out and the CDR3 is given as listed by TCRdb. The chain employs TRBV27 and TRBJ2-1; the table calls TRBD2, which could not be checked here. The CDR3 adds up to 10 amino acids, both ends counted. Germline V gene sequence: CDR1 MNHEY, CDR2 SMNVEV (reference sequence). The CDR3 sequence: CASSSTGLAG.

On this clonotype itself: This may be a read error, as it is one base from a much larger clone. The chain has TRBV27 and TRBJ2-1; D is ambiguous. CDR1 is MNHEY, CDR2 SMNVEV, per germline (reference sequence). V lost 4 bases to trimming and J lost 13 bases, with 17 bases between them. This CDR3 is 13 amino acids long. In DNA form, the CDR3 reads TGTGCCAGCAGTTACGGATACCAAGAGACCCAGTTCTTC. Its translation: CASSYGYQETQFF.

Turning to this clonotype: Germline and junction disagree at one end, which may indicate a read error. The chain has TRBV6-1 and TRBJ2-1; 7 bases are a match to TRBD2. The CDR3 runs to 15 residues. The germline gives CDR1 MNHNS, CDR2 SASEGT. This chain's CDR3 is CASNIQASGTDEQYF. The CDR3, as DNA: TGTGCCAGCAACATACAGGCTAGCGGCACCGATGAGCAGTACTTT.

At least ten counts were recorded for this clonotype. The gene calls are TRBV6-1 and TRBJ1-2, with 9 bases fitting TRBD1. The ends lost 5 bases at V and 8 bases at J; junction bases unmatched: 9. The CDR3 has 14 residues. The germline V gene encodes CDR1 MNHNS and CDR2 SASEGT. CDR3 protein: CASSTWTGDTGYTF. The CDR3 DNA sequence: TGTGCCAGCAGTACCTGGACAGGGGATACGGGCTACACCTTC.

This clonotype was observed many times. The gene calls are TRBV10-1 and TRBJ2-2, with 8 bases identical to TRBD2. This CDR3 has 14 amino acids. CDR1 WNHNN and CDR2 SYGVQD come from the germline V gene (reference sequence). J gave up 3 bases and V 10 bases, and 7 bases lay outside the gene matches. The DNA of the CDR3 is TGCGCCACAAAAAGCGGGAGTGACACCGGGGAGCTGTTTTTT. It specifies CATKSGSDTGELFF.

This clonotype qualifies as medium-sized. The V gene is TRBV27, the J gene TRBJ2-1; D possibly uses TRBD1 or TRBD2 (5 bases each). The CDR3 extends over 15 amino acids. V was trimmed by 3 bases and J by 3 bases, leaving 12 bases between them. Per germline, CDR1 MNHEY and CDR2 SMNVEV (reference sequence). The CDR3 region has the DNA TGTGCCAGCAGTTTCTCCGGGACCATCTACAATGAGCAGTTCTTC. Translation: CASSFSGTIYNEQFF.

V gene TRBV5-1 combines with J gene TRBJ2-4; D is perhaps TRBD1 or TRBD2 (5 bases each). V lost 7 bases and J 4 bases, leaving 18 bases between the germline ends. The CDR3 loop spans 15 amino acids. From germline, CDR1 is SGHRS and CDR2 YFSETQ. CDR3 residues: CASGWGRLAKNIQYF. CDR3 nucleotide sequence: TGCGCCAGCGGCTGGGGACGGCTAGCTAAAAACATTCAGTACTTC.

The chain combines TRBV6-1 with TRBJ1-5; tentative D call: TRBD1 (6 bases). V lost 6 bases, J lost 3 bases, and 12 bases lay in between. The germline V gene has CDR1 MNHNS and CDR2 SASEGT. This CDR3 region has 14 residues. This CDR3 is CASRPDSNNQPQHF. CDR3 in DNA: TGTGCCAGCAGGCCGGACAGCAACAATCAGCCCCAGCATTTT.

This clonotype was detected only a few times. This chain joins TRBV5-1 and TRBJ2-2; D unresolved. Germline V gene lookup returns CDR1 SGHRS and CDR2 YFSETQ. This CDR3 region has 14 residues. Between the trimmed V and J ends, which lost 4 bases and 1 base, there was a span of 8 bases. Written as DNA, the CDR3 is TGCGCCAGCAGCCGAGGAGAGAACACCGGGGAGCTGTTTTTT. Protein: CASSRGENTGELFF.

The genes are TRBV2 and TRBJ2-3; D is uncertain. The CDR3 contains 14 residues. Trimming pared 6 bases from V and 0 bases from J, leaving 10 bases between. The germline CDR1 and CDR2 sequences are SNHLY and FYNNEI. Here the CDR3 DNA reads TGTGCCAGCAGAGAACGACACAGCACAGATACGCAGTATTTT. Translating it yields CASRERHSTDTQYF. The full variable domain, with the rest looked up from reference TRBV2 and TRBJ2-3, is EPEVTQTPSHQVTQMGQEVILRCVPISNHLYFYWYRQILGQKVEFLVSFYNNEISEKSEIFDDQFSVERPDGSNFTLKIRSTKLEDSAMYFCASRERHSTDTQYFGPGTRLTVL.

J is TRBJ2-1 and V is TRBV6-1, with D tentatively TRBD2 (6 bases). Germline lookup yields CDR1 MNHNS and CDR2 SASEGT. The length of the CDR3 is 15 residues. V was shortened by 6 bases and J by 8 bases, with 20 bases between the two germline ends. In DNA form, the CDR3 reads TGTGCCAGCAGCATCGAGACTGGCGGGACCGATGAGCAGTTCTTC. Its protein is CASSIETGGTDEQFF.